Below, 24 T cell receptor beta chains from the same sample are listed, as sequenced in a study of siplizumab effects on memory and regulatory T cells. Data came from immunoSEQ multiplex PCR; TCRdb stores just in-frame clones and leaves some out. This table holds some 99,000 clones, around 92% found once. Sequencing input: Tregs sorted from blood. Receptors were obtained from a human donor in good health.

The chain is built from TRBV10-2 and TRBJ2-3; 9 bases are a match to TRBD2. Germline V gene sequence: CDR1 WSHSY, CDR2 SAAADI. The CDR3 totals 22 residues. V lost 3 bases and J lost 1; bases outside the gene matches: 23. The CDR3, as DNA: TGCGCCAGCAGTGATGCAACCCCCCGAGCAGGGACTAGCTTTACGCGCACAGATACGCAGTATTTT. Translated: CASSDATPRAGTSFTRTDTQYF.

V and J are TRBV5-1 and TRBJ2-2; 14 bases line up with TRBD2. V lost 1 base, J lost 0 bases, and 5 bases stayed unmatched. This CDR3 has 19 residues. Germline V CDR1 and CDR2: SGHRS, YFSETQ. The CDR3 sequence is CASSLFGTSGSANTGELFF. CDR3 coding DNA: TGCGCCAGCAGCTTGTTTGGGACTAGCGGGAGCGCGAACACCGGGGAGCTGTTTTTT.

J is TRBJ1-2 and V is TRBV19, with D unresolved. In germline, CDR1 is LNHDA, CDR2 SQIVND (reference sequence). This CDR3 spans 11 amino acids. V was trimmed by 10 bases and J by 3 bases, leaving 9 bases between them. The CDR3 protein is CATLRDYGYTF. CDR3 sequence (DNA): TGTGCCACCCTCCGGGACTATGGCTACACCTTC.

The chain's CDR3 is CASSPEAKGSTDTQYF. In nucleotides, the CDR3 is TGCGCCAGCAGCCCCGAAGCCAAGGGGAGCACAGATACGCAGTATTTT. The chain joins TRBV5-1 to TRBJ2-3, with a weak D call TRBD1 (5 bases). The V and J ends lost 4 bases and 0 bases respectively, with 15 bases between them. The CDR3 has 16 residues. Germline CDR1 and CDR2: SGHRS and YFSETQ.

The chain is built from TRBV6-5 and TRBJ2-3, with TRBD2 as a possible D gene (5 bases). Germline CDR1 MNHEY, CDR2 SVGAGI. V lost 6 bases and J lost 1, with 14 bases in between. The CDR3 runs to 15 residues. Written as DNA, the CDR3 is TGTGCCAGCAGGAAGGTGGCGAGGGGCACAGATACGCAGTATTTT. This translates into CASRKVARGTDTQYF.

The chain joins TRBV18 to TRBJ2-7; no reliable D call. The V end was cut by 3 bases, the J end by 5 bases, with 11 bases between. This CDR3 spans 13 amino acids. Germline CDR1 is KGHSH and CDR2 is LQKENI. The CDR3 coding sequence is TGTGCCAGCTCACCCCCCAGGCTCGACGAGCAGTACTTC. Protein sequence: CASSPPRLDEQYF.

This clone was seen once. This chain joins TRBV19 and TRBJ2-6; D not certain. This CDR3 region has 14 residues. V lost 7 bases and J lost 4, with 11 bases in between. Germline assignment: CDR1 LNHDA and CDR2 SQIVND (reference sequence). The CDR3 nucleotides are TGTGCCAGTACAGGAGCGTACGGGGCCAACGTCCTGACTTTC. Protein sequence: CASTGAYGANVLTF.

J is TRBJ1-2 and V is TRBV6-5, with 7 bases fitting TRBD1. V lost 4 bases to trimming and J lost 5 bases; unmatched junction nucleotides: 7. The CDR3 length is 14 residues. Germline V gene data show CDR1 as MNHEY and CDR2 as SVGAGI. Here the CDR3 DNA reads TGTGCCAGCAGTTTAGCCGGGACAGATTATGGCTACACCTTC. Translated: CASSLAGTDYGYTF.

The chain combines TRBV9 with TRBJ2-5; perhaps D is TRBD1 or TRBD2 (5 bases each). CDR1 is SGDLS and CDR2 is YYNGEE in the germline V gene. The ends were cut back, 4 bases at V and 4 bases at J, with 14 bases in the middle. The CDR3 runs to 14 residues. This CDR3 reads CASSPPSGRETQYF. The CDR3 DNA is TGTGCCAGCAGCCCCCCTTCAGGGAGAGAGACCCAGTACTTC.

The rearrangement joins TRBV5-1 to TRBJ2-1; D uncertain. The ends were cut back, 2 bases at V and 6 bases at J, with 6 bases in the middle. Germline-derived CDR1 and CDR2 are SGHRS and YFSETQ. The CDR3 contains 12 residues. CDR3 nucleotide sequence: TGCGCCAGCAGCTTCGGCTTCAATGAGCAGTTCTTC. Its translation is CASSFGFNEQFF.

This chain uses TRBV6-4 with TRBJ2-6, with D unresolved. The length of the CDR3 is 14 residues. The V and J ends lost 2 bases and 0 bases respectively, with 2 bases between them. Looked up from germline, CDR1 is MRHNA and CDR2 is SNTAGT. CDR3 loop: CASSDGSGANVLTF. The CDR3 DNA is TGTGCCAGCAGTGACGGCTCTGGGGCCAACGTCCTGACTTTC.

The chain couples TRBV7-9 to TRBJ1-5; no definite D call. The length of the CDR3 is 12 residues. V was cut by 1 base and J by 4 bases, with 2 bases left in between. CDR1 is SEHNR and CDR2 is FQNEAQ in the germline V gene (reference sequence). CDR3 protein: CASSLVNQPQHF. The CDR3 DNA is TGTGCCAGCAGCTTAGTTAATCAGCCCCAGCATTTT. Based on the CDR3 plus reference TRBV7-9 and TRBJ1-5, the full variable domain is DTGVSQNPRHKITKRGQNVTFRCDPISEHNRLYWYRQTLGQGPEFLTYFQNEAQLEKSRLLSDRFSAERPKGSFSTLEIQRTEQGDSAMYLCASSLVNQPQHFGDGTRLSIL.

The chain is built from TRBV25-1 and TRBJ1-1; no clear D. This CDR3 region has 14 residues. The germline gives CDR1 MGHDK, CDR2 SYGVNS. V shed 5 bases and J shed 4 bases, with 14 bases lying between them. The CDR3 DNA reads TGTGCCAGCAGTTATCAAGGAAGGGTCACTGAAGCTTTCTTT. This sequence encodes CASSYQGRVTEAFF.

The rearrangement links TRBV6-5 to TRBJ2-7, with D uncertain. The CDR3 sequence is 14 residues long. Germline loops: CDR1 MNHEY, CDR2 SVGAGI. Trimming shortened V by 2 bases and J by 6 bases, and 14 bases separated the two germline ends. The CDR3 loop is CASSYRQVGVEQYF. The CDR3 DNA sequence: TGTGCCAGCAGTTACCGGCAGGTAGGAGTCGAGCAGTACTTC.

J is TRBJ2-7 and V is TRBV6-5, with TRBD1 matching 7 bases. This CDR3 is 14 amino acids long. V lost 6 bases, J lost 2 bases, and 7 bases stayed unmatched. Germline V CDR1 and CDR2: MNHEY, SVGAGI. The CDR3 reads CASSPTTGTYEQYF. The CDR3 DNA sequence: TGTGCCAGCAGCCCCACGACAGGGACCTACGAGCAGTACTTC.

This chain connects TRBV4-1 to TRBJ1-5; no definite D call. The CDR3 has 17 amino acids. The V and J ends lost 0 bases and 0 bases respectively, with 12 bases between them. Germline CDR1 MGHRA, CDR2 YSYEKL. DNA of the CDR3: TGCGCCAGCAGCCAAGACGAGGGCGGCTATAGCAATCAGCCCCAGCATTTT. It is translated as CASSQDEGGYSNQPQHF.

The CDR3 bases are TGTGCCAGTCGAAAAAGGACGGATAATGAAAAACTGTTTTTT. Protein: CASRKRTDNEKLFF. The chain carries TRBV19 and TRBJ1-4; D gene unclear. The CDR3 covers 14 residues. Trimming removed 8 bases at V and 4 bases at J, with 14 bases between. From germline, CDR1 is LNHDA and CDR2 SQIVND (reference sequence).

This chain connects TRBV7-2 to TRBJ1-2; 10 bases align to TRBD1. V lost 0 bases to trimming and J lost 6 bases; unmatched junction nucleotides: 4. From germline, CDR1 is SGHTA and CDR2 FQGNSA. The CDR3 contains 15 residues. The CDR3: CASSLAQDRGHGYTF. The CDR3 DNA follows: TGTGCCAGCAGCTTAGCGCAAGACAGGGGGCATGGCTACACCTTC. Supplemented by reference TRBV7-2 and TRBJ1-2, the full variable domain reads GAGVSQSPSNKVTEKGKDVELRCDPISGHTALYWYRQSLGQGLEFLIYFQGNSAPDKSGLPSDRFSAERTGGSVSTLTIQRTQQEDSAVYLCASSLAQDRGHGYTFGSGTRLTVV.

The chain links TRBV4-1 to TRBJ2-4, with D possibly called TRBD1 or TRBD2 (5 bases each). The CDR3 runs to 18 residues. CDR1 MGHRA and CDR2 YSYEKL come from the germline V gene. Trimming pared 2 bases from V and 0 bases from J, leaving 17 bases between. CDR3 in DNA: TGCGCCAGCAGCCAACCGGGACGGAGTACTCTAGCCAAAAACATTCAGTACTTC. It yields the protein CASSQPGRSTLAKNIQYF.

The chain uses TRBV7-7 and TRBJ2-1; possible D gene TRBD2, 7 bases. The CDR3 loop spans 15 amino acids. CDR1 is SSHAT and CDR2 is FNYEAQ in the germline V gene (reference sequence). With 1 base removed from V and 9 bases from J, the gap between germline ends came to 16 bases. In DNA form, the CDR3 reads TGTGCCAGCAGCTTAGGGCGGGGGCTTCAGGGTGAGCAGTTCTTC. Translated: CASSLGRGLQGEQFF.

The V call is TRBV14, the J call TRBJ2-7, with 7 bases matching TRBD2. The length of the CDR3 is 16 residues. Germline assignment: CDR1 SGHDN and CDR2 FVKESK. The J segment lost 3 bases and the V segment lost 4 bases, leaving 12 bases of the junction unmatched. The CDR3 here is CASSPWARRDYYEQYF. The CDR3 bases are TGTGCCAGCAGCCCTTGGGCTAGGCGGGACTACTACGAGCAGTACTTC. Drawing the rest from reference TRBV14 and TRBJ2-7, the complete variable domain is EAGVTQFPSHSVIEKGQTVTLRCDPISGHDNLYWYRRVMGKEIKFLLHFVKESKQDESGMPNNRFLAERTGGTYSTLKVQPAELEDSGVYFCASSPWARRDYYEQYFGPGTRLTVT.

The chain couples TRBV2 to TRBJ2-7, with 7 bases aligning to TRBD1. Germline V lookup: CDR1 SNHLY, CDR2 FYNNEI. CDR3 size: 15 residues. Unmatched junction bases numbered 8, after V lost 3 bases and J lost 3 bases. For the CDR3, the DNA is TGTGCCAGCAGTGAGTTACAGGGGAGAGTCTACGAGCAGTACTTC. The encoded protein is CASSELQGRVYEQYF.

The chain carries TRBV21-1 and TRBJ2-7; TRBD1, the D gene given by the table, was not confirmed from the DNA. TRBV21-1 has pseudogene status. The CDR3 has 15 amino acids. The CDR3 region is CASSNLLRGWYEQYF. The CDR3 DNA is TGTGCCAGCAGCAATTTACTGAGGGGGTGGTACGAGCAGTACTTC.

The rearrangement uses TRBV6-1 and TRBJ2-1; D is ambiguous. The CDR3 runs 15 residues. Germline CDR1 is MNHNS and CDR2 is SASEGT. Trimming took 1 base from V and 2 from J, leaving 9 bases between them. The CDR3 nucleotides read TGTGCCAGCAGTGAAGGGTGGGTCACCTACAATGAGCAGTTCTTC. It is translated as CASSEGWVTYNEQFF.